This T cell receptor beta chain was captured in a study of OX40 agonist ivuxolimab in advanced cancers. The data were produced by immunoSEQ multiplex PCR, yet TCRdb's version contains in-frame clones alone and is incomplete. The data contain over 45,000 clones, 75% to 90% of them singletons. Trimming pared 5 bases from V and 6 bases from J, leaving 17 bases between. The germline CDR1 and CDR2 sequences are SGHNT and YYREEE (reference sequence). CDR3 length equals 15 residues. This clonotype originated in an adult with an advanced solid tumor such as melanoma, head and neck, liver or kidney cancer. This material consisted of CD4+ or CD8+ T cells sorted from blood, taken in a trial of the OX40 agonist ivuxolimab. This chain links TRBV5-4 with TRBJ2-2; D tentatively reads TRBD1 or TRBD2 (6 bases each). In nucleotides, the CDR3 is TGTGCCAGCAGTCTCGGGGGCTCTAATGCCGGGGAGCTGTTTTTT. It yields the protein CASSLGGSNAGELFF.